This passage covers 27 T cell receptor beta chains from one sample sequenced in a study of T cell responses to AZD1222 COVID-19 vaccine (dated by TCRdb to the early 2020s). The time point label of this sample denotes: baseline before first vaccination. The library was obtained by the immunoSEQ multiplex PCR assay. What TCRdb holds here is the immuneACCESS table cut down to in-frame rearrangements. Part of the clones is not present; checked against another copy, under half of the missing clones reflect an unresolved V gene, and the others are unexplained. The sample table shows approximately 120,000 clones, and about nine tenths are seen once. Just over 7% of the sample lies in the top ten. The source material was peripheral blood, sampled on day 0 of AZD1222 vaccination. Receptor source: an adult in good health.

This chain connects TRBV7-9 to TRBJ1-1; 9 nucleotides match TRBD1. Unmatched junction bases numbered 8, after V lost 5 bases and J lost 4 bases. Germline CDR1 is SEHNR and CDR2 is FQNEAQ (reference sequence). The CDR3 has 15 amino acids. CDR3 loop: CASSAPDRGSTEAFF. The DNA for the CDR3 is TGTGCCAGCAGCGCCCCGGACAGGGGTAGCACTGAAGCTTTCTTT.

This chain connects TRBV11-1 to TRBJ2-7; D might be TRBD1 (6 bases). Germline-derived CDR1 and CDR2 are SGHAT and FQDESV (reference sequence). V dropped 2 bases and J dropped 3 bases, with 11 bases sitting between them. The CDR3 totals 14 residues. CDR3 residues: CASSLRGHLYEQYF. CDR3 DNA: TGTGCCAGCAGCTTACGGGGACACCTCTACGAGCAGTACTTC.

The CDR3 DNA follows: TGTGCCAGCACCCTGCTAGGTGGGGATGGGACCCAGTACTTC. Its protein is CASTLLGGDGTQYF. The V gene is TRBV28, the J gene TRBJ2-5; D unclear. CDR1 and CDR2 from the germline V gene are MDHEN and SYDVKM. V lost 7 bases and J 7 bases, leaving 19 bases between the germline ends. CDR3 length: 14 amino acids. Complete variable domain (other parts from reference TRBV28 and TRBJ2-5): DVKVTQSSRYLVKRTGEKVFLECVQDMDHENMFWYRQDPGLGLRLIYFSYDVKMKEKGDIPEGYSVSREKKERFSLILESASTNQTSMYLCASTLLGGDGTQYFGPGTRLLVL.

In its sample, this clone was seen once. The chain combines TRBV5-1 with TRBJ2-5, with a tentative D call TRBD1 (6 bases). CDR3 size: 16 residues. V shed 2 bases and J shed 2 bases, with 16 bases lying between them. Germline CDR1 SGHRS, CDR2 YFSETQ. The DNA of the CDR3 is TGCGCCAGCAGCTTAGGGCATCGAGGGGGACAAGAGACCCAGTACTTC. The encoded protein is CASSLGHRGGQETQYF. Full variable domain (outside the CDR3, taken from reference TRBV5-1 and TRBJ2-5): KAGVTQTPRYLIKTRGQQVTLSCSPISGHRSVSWYQQTPGQGLQFLFEYFSETQRNKGNFPGRFSGRQFSNSRSEMNVSTLELGDSALYLCASSLGHRGGQETQYFGPGTRLLVL.

The rearrangement joins TRBV6-1 to TRBJ1-2; maybe TRBD1 (6 bases). CDR1 is MNHNS, CDR2 SASEGT, per germline. The V end lost 3 bases, the J end lost 2 bases, and 16 bases lay between the germline ends. The CDR3 is 16 amino acids. Here the CDR3 reads CASSETLQGGNYGYTF. CDR3 sequence (DNA): TGTGCCAGCAGTGAGACCCTACAGGGCGGGAACTATGGCTACACCTTC.

This rearrangement joins TRBV11-2 to TRBJ1-5, with D perhaps TRBD1 (5 bases). The germline V and J ends were trimmed by 5 bases and 3 bases, with 11 bases remaining between them. The germline gives CDR1 SGHAT, CDR2 FQNNGV. The CDR3 length is 14 residues. The CDR3 nucleotides are TGTGCCAGCAGCGCGGGCGGGACCAATCAGCCCCAGCATTTT. This translates into CASSAGGTNQPQHF. The full variable domain, its missing parts supplied by reference TRBV11-2 and TRBJ1-5, is EAGVAQSPRYKIIEKRQSVAFWCNPISGHATLYWYQQILGQGPKLLIQFQNNGVVDDSQLPKDRFSAERLKGVDSTLKIQPAKLEDSAVYLCASSAGGTNQPQHFGDGTRLSIL.

The V and J genes are TRBV30 and TRBJ2-1; 8 nucleotides line up with TRBD2. The trim removed 2 bases at V and 6 bases at J, leaving 12 bases unmatched. This CDR3 spans 16 amino acids. Germline loops: CDR1 GTSNPN, CDR2 SVGIG (reference sequence). DNA of the CDR3: TGTGCCTGGAGTAGACCGGGACTAGAAATTGTCAATGAGCAGTTCTTC. Amino acid sequence: CAWSRPGLEIVNEQFF. Drawing the rest from reference TRBV30 and TRBJ2-1, the complete variable domain is SQTIHQWPATLVQPVGSPLSLECTVEGTSNPNLYWYRQAAGRGLQLLFYSVGIGQISSEVPQNLSASRPQDRQFILSSKKLLLSDSGFYLCAWSRPGLEIVNEQFFGPGTRLTVL.

The V and J genes are TRBV24-1 and TRBJ2-5; TRBD2 agrees at 10 bases. In germline, CDR1 is KGHDR, CDR2 SFDVKD. Trimming removed 3 bases from V and 4 bases from J; junction bases left unmatched: 7. This CDR3 has 16 amino acids. DNA of the CDR3: TGTGCCACCAGTGATAGAGCGGGAGGGCCTAGAGAGACCCAGTACTTC. Translation gives CATSDRAGGPRETQYF.

The chain joins TRBV3-1 (or the pseudogene TRBV3-2) to TRBJ2-1; TRBD2 agrees at 10 bases. Germline loops: CDR1 LGHDT, CDR2 YNNKEL (reference sequence). The CDR3 spans 15 residues. Trimming at V came to 4 bases and at J to 8 bases, leaving 8 bases not matched to a gene. The CDR3 reads CASSLGLAREDEQFF. The CDR3 region has the DNA TGTGCCAGCAGCCTGGGACTAGCGAGGGAGGATGAGCAGTTCTTC.

J is TRBJ1-2 and V is TRBV7-8; 9 nucleotides line up with TRBD1. The J segment lost 8 bases and the V segment lost 5 bases, leaving 6 bases of the junction unmatched. The germline CDR1 and CDR2 sequences are SGHVS and FQNEAQ. There are 13 residues in the CDR3. The CDR3 DNA sequence: TGTGCCAGCAGCCTGGGACAGGGCGGCGGCTACACCTTC. Amino acid sequence: CASSLGQGGGYTF.

This chain connects TRBV10-1 to TRBJ2-7; D tentatively fits TRBD1 or TRBD2 (5 bases each). This CDR3 is built from 13 residues. V lost 6 bases, J lost 7 bases, and 16 bases lay in between. Germline V gene sequence: CDR1 WNHNN, CDR2 SYGVQD (reference sequence). The DNA for the CDR3 is TGCGCCAGCAGCGGGACGGGCCTAAGAGAGCAGTACTTC. It codes for CASSGTGLREQYF.

The CDR3 nucleotides read TGCGCCAGCAGCTTGGACGGGACGGGAAACTATGGCTACACCTTC. Translated, it gives CASSLDGTGNYGYTF. The chain carries TRBV5-1 and TRBJ1-2; tentatively, D is TRBD1 (5 bases). CDR1 and CDR2 (germline): SGHRS, YFSETQ. The V gene lost 0 bases and the J gene lost 2 bases, with 11 bases spanning the gap. This CDR3 has 15 residues.

The chain combines TRBV5-6 with TRBJ2-1; 8 bases agree with TRBD2. The junction had 10 bases not matched to a gene; V was cut back by 1 base and J by 4 bases. The CDR3 has 17 residues. Germline-derived CDR1 and CDR2 are SGHDT and YYEEEE. For the CDR3, the DNA is TGTGCCAGCAGCTTGTTTCCTTCCGGACTAGCATACAATGAGCAGTTCTTC. Translation: CASSLFPSGLAYNEQFF.

The chain employs TRBV6-1 and TRBJ2-1, with no clear D. Germline loops: CDR1 MNHNS, CDR2 SASEGT. This CDR3 region has 12 residues. Trimming removed 3 bases at V and 1 base at J, with 1 base between. DNA for the CDR3: TGTGCCAGCAGTGAGTCCTACAATGAGCAGTTCTTC. Translation gives CASSESYNEQFF.

This chain connects TRBV2 to TRBJ2-3; no definite D call. This CDR3 has 13 amino acids. Germline-derived CDR1 and CDR2 are SNHLY and FYNNEI. The V end lost 0 bases, the J end lost 3 bases, and 4 bases lay between the germline ends. CDR3 nucleotides: TGTGCCAGCAGTGAAGCCCTTACAGATACGCAGTATTTT. This encodes CASSEALTDTQYF.

The chain has TRBV7-3 and TRBJ2-3; D tentatively fits TRBD1 or TRBD2 (6 bases each). The CDR3 loop spans 16 amino acids. CDR1 SGHTA and CDR2 FQGTGA come from the germline V gene. The V end was cut by 0 bases, the J end by 5 bases, with 15 bases between. Here the CDR3 reads CASSLTGPGARDTQYF. The CDR3 bases are TGTGCCAGCAGCTTAACCGGTCCGGGGGCGAGAGATACGCAGTATTTT.

The chain joins TRBV4-1 to TRBJ2-7, with 8 bases identical to TRBD1. Unmatched junction bases numbered 3, after V lost 1 base and J lost 4 bases. Germline V gene data show CDR1 as MGHRA and CDR2 as YSYEKL. The CDR3 extends over 14 amino acids. In nucleotides, the CDR3 is TGCGCCAGCAGCCAAGGGACAGGGACGTACGAGCAGTACTTC. Translating it yields CASSQGTGTYEQYF.

The chain uses TRBV3-1 (or the pseudogene TRBV3-2) and TRBJ1-6; 11 bases align to TRBD1. Germline V gene sequence: CDR1 LGHDT, CDR2 YNNKEL (reference sequence). The CDR3 has 17 amino acids. The V gene end was trimmed by 4 bases and the J gene end by 9 bases; junction bases not matched to a gene: 11. CDR3 region: CASSLRTGGGGRSPLHF. CDR3 DNA: TGTGCCAGCAGCCTCCGGACAGGGGGCGGCGGGCGTTCACCCCTCCACTTT.

V is TRBV28 and J is TRBJ1-1; TRBD1 matches at 9 bases. With 4 bases clipped from V and 10 bases from J, the junction kept 1 base outside the gene matches. Germline V gives CDR1 MDHEN, CDR2 SYDVKM. The CDR3 length is 11 residues. The CDR3 nucleotides are TGTGCCAGCAGTTACAGGGGGCCAGCTTTCTTT. Amino acids: CASSYRGPAFF.

The V call is TRBV4-2, the J call TRBJ1-2, with 8 bases matching TRBD1. Trimming at V came to 4 bases and at J to 8 bases, leaving 12 bases not matched to a gene. CDR3 length equals 15 residues. Germline V gives CDR1 LGHNA, CDR2 YNFKEQ. DNA for the CDR3: TGTGCCAGCAGCCCCAGCACTCGACAGGGGCACGGCTACACCTTC. The encoded protein is CASSPSTRQGHGYTF.

The V and J genes are TRBV3-1 (or the pseudogene TRBV3-2) and TRBJ2-3; 7 bases map to TRBD1. This CDR3 comprises 20 residues. The junction had 17 bases not matched to a gene; V was cut back by 0 bases and J by 2 bases. In germline, CDR1 is LGHDT, CDR2 YNNKEL (reference sequence). The CDR3 DNA reads TGTGCCAGCAGCCAAGATCCCCCGACAGGGCCGCCAACTTCCACAGATACGCAGTATTTT. It codes for CASSQDPPTGPPTSTDTQYF.

The V gene is TRBV11-2, the J gene TRBJ2-3, with 10 bases aligning to TRBD1. The CDR3 has 17 amino acids. V was pared by 0 bases and J by 6 bases, with 9 bases of the junction left unmatched. Germline CDR1 reads SGHAT; CDR2 reads FQNNGV. The CDR3 sequence is CASSLDLRDRGSDTQYF. The CDR3 coding sequence is TGTGCCAGCAGCTTAGACCTCCGGGACAGGGGTTCGGATACGCAGTATTTT.

This clone was seen a handful of times. The chain carries TRBV7-8 and TRBJ1-2; weak D call: TRBD1 (6 bases). The CDR3 sequence is 13 residues long. V was clipped by 8 bases and J by 8 bases, with 18 bases between them. Looked up from germline, CDR1 is SGHVS and CDR2 is FQNEAQ. For the CDR3, the DNA is TGTGCCAGCGCAAACAGGGAGTTTGGCGGCTACACCTTC. It yields the protein CASANREFGGYTF.

This chain joins TRBV25-1 and TRBJ2-5; D is unclear. Germline loops: CDR1 MGHDK, CDR2 SYGVNS. The CDR3 contains 14 residues. Trimming removed 1 base from V and 1 base from J, with 7 bases in between. Here the CDR3 reads CASSELVVQETQYF. The CDR3 DNA is TGTGCCAGCAGTGAATTAGTAGTCCAAGAGACCCAGTACTTC.

This chain connects TRBV5-1 to TRBJ1-4, with TRBD1 matching over 8 bases. J lost 5 bases, V lost 0 bases, and 0 bases had no gene match. CDR3 size: 14 residues. CDR1 SGHRS and CDR2 YFSETQ come from the germline V gene. This CDR3 reads CASSLGTGNEKLFF. The CDR3 DNA follows: TGCGCCAGCAGCTTGGGGACAGGGAATGAAAAACTGTTTTTT.

This rearrangement joins TRBV28 to TRBJ1-1, with D unresolved. V gave up 3 bases and J gave up 9 bases, with 14 bases separating them. This CDR3 region has 13 residues. Germline loops: CDR1 MDHEN, CDR2 SYDVKM. In DNA, the CDR3 is TGTGCCAGCAGTTTGAAATGGCAGCCTAAAGCTTTCTTT. It is translated as CASSLKWQPKAFF.

This sequence joins TRBV18 and TRBJ2-2, with a weak D call TRBD1 (6 bases). Germline-derived CDR1 and CDR2 are KGHSH and LQKENI. Trimming removed 0 bases from V and 6 bases from J, with 11 bases in between. This CDR3 has 15 residues. The CDR3 spells CASSPPNRVPGELFF. The DNA for the CDR3 is TGTGCCAGCTCACCACCTAACAGGGTCCCCGGGGAGCTGTTTTTT.